This T cell receptor beta chain originates from a study of monozygotic twins with inflammatory bowel disease. The template-switching step introduced UMIs that carried a 6-nucleotide sample barcode. TCRdb reworked the 5' RACE reads into one entry per CDR3 protein, no DNA. Its clone listing holds a few hundred thousand distinct CDR3 sequences. After skipping T cell sorting, the authors isolated total RNA from whole blood. Study-wide findings and caveats: In patient repertoires, differing immunosuppressive treatments may have added some variability.

On this clonotype itself: Its antigen is not identified.

Per germline, CDR1 DFQATT and CDR2 SNEGSKA (reference sequence). This CDR3 has 15 amino acids. The material sequenced was blood. The chain employs TRBV20-1 and TRBJ2-5; TCRdb lists TRBD2, though no DNA is available to test this call. This sequence was found in a human donor with ulcerative colitis or Crohn's disease, or a healthy co-twin of an affected twin (not recorded which). CDR3 protein: CSALVGTSGEPTQYF.